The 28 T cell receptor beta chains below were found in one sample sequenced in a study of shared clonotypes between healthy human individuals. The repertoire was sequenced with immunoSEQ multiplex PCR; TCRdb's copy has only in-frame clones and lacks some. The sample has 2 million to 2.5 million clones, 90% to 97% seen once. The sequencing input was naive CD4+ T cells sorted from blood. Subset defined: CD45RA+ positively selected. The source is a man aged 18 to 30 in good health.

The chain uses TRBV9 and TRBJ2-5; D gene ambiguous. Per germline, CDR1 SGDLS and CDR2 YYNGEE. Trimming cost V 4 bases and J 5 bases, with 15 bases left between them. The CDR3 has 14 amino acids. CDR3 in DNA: TGTGCCAGCAGCCGCGTAGGTAGTGGGGAGACCCAGTACTTC. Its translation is CASSRVGSGETQYF.

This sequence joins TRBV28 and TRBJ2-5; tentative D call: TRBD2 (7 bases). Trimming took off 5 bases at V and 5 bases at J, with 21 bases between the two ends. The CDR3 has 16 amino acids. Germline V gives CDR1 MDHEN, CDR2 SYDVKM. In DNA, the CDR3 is TGTGCCAGCAGTCCCCAAGGGGCGGGGAGGGGGGAGACCCAGTACTTC. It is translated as CASSPQGAGRGETQYF.

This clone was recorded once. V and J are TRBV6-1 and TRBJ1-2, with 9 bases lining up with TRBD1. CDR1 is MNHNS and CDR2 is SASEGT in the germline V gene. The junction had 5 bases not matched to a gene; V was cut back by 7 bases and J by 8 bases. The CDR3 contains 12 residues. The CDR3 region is CASTWTGEGYTF. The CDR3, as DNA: TGTGCCAGCACTTGGACAGGGGAGGGCTACACCTTC.

Here the CDR3 reads CASSGKGTATGELFF. DNA for the CDR3: TGTGCCAGCAGTGGAAAGGGGACCGCCACCGGGGAGCTGTTTTTT. The chain is built from TRBV27 and TRBJ2-2; D might be TRBD1 or TRBD2, each matching 5 bases. Germline lookup yields CDR1 MNHEY and CDR2 SMNVEV (reference sequence). The CDR3 has 15 residues. V was shortened by 5 bases and J by 4 bases, with 14 bases between the two germline ends.

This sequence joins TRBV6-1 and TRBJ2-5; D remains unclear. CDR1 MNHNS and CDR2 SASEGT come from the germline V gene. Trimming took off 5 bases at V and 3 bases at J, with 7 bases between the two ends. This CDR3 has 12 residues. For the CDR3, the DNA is TGTGCCAGCAGTTTTACAGAAGAGACCCAGTACTTC. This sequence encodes CASSFTEETQYF.

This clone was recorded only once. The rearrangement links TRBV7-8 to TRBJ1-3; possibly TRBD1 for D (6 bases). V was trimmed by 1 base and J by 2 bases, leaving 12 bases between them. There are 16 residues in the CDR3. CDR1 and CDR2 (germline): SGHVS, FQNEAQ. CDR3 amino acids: CASSLESGVAGNTIYF. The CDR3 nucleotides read TGTGCCAGCAGCTTAGAATCAGGGGTGGCTGGAAACACCATATATTTT.

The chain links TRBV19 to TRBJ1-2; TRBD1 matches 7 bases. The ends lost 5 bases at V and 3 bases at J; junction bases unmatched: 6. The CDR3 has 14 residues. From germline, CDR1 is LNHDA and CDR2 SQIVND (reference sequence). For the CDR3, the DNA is TGTGCCAGTAGTCCAATGACAGGGCACTATGGCTACACCTTC. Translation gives CASSPMTGHYGYTF.

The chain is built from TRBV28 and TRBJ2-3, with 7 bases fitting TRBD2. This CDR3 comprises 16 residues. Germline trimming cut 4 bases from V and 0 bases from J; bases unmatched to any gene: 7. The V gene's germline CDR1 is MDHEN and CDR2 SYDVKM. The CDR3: CASSSASGTSTDTQYF. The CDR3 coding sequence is TGTGCCAGCAGTTCCGCTAGCGGAACTAGCACAGATACGCAGTATTTT.

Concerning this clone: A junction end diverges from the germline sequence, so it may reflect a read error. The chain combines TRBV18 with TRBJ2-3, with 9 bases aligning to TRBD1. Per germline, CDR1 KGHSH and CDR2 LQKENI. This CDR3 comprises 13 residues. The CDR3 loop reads CASSPGQGKVGHF. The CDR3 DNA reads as TGTGCCAGCTCACCGGGACAGGGAAAGGTAGGGCATTTT.

The chain's CDR3 is CASRTSGNTQETQYF. The CDR3, as DNA: TGTGCCAGTAGGACTAGCGGGAACACACAAGAGACCCAGTACTTC. This sequence joins TRBV19 and TRBJ2-5; 11 nucleotides match TRBD2. Germline values: CDR1 LNHDA, CDR2 SQIVND (reference sequence). V lost 6 bases, J lost 2 bases, and 5 bases stayed unmatched. This CDR3 is built from 15 residues.

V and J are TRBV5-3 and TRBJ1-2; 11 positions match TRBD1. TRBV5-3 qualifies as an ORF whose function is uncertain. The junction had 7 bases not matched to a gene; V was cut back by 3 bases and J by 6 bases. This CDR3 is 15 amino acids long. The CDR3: CARSSWTGGENGYTF. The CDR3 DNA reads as TGTGCCAGAAGCTCGTGGACAGGGGGCGAAAATGGCTACACCTTC.

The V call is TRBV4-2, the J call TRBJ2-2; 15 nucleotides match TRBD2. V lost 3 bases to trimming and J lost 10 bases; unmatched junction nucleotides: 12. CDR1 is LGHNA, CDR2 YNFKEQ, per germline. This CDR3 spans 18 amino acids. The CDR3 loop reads CASSQLGGGLAGGLELFF. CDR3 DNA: TGTGCCAGCAGCCAGCTAGGCGGAGGACTAGCGGGAGGGCTGGAGCTGTTTTTT.

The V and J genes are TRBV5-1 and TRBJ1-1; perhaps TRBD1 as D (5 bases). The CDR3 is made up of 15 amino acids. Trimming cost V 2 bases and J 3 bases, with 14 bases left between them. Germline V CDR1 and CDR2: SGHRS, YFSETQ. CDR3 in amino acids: CASSFEPSGDTEAFF. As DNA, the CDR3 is TGCGCCAGCAGCTTTGAACCGTCGGGGGACACTGAAGCTTTCTTT.

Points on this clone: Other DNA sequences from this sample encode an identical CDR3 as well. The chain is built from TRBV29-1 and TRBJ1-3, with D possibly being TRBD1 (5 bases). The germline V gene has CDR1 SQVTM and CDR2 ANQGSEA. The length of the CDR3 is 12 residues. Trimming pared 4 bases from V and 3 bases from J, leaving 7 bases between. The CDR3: CSVGGGGNTIYF. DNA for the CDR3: TGCAGCGTTGGCGGGGGTGGAAACACCATATATTTT.

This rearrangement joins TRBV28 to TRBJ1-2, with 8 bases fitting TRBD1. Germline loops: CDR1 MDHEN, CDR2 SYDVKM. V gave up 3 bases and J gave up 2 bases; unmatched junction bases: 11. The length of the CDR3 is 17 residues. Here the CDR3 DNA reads TGTGCCAGCAGTTTGGGTGGTACTCAGGGGGCGAACTATGGCTACACCTTC. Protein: CASSLGGTQGANYGYTF.

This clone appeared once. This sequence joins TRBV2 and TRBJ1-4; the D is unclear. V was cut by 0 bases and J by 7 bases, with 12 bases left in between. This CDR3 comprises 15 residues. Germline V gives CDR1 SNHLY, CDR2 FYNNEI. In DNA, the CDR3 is TGTGCCAGCAGTGAAGCAGGAGCATTAGGTGAAAAACTGTTTTTT. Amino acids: CASSEAGALGEKLFF.

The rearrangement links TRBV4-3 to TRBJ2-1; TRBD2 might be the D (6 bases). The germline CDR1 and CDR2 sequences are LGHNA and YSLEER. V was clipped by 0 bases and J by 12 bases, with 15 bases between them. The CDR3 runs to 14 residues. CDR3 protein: CASSQDSGVGGQFF. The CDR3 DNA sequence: TGCGCCAGCAGCCAAGATTCCGGGGTCGGGGGGCAGTTCTTC.

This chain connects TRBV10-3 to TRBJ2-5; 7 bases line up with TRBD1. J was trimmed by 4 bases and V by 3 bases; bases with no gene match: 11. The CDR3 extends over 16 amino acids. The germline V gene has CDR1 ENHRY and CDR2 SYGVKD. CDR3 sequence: CAISDRLGRGIETQYF. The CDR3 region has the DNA TGTGCCATCAGTGACCGGTTGGGCAGGGGGATAGAGACCCAGTACTTC.

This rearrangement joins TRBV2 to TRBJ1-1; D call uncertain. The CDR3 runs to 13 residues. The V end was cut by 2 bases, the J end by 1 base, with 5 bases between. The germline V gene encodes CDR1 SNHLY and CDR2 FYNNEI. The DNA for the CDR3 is TGTGCCAGCAGTGAATCCCCGAACACTGAAGCTTTCTTT. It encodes CASSESPNTEAFF.

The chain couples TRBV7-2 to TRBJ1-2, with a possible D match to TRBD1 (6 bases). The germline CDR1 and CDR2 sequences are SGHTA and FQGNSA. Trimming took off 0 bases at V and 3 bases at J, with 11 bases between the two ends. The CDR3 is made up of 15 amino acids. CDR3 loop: CASSLAFRGDYGYTF. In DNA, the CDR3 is TGTGCCAGCAGCTTAGCGTTCAGGGGCGACTATGGCTACACCTTC.

CDR3 in DNA: TGTGCCTGGAGTTTGGGCCCCGGGGTCCAAGAGACCCAGTACTTC. Protein product: CAWSLGPGVQETQYF. The J gene is TRBJ2-5, the V gene TRBV30, with D possibly being TRBD2 (5 bases). With 2 bases removed from V and 1 base from J, the gap between germline ends came to 14 bases. Germline V gene data show CDR1 as GTSNPN and CDR2 as SVGIG (reference sequence). This CDR3 spans 15 amino acids. The full variable domain, with the rest looked up from reference TRBV30 and TRBJ2-5, is SQTIHQWPATLVQPVGSPLSLECTVEGTSNPNLYWYRQAAGRGLQLLFYSVGIGQISSEVPQNLSASRPQDRQFILSSKKLLLSDSGFYLCAWSLGPGVQETQYFGPGTRLLVL.

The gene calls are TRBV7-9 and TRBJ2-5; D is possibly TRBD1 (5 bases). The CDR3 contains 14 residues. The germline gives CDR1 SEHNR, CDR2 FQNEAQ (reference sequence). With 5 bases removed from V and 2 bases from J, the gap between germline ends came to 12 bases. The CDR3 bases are TGTGCCAGCAGCCCAGGGTCACAACAAGAGACCCAGTACTTC. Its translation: CASSPGSQQETQYF.

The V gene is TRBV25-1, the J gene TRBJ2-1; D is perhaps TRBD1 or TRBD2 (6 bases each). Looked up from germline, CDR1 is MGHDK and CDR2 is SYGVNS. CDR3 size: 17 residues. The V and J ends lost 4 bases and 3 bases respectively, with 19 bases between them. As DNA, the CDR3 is TGTGCCAGCAGTGGGCCTTGGGGGGCCTCGAACTACAATGAGCAGTTCTTC. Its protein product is CASSGPWGASNYNEQFF.

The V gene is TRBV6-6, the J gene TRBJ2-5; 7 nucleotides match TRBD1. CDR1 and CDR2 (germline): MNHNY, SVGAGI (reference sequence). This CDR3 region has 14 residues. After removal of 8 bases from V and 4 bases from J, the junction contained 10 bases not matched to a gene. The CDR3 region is CASGRDRVGETQYF. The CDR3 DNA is TGTGCCAGCGGAAGAGACAGGGTCGGAGAGACCCAGTACTTC.

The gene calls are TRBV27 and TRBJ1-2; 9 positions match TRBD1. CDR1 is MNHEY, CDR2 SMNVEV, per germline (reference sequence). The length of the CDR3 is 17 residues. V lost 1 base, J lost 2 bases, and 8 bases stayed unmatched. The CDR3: CASSLLGQGPSNYGYTF. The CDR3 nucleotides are TGTGCCAGCAGTTTATTGGGACAGGGACCCTCGAACTATGGCTACACCTTC.

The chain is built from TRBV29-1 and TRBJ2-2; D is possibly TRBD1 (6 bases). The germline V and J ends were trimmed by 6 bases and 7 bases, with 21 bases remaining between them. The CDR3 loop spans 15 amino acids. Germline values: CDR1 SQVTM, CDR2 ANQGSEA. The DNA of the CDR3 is TGCAGCGTGGTAGTGACTTGGGGGCTCGGCGGGGAGCTGTTTTTT. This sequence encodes CSVVVTWGLGGELFF.

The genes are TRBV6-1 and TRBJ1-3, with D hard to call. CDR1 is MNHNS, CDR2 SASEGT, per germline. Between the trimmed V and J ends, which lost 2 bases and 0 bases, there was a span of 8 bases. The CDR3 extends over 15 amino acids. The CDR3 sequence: CASSEYRSSGNTIYF. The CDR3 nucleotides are TGTGCCAGCAGTGAATATCGGAGCTCTGGAAACACCATATATTTT.

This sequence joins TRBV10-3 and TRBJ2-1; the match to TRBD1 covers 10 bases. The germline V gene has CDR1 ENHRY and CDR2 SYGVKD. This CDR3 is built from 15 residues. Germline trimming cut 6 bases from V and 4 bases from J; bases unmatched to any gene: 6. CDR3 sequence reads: CAIRSTGGGYNEQFF. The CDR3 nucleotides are TGTGCCATCAGGTCGACAGGGGGCGGGTACAATGAGCAGTTCTTC.